The rows below give T cell receptor beta chains drawn from one sample of a study of vaccination effects on CD4 cells after COVID-19. TCRdb's copy holds only in-frame clones and misses some; the assay was immunoSEQ multiplex PCR. This table holds approximately 16,000 clones, 65% to 80% found once. For these receptors, no antigen is known. The sample consisted of CD4+ T cells from PBMCs cultured with HCoV-NL63 spike peptides, taken after COVID-19 vaccination. Receptors were obtained from a human donor who had a prior SARS-CoV-2 infection. CDR3s include the opening cysteine and the closing phenylalanine or tryptophan.

v_call	j_call	cdr3_aa
TRBV6-6	TRBJ2-1	CASTERGGSYNEQFF
TRBV9	TRBJ2-2	CASSVGDSLGTGELFF
TRBV6-5	TRBJ1-1	CASSYSTMGNTEAFF
TRBV19	TRBJ1-2	CASRAPWGRLPYGYTF
TRBV6-6	TRBJ2-5	CASSRLGGVETQYF
TRBV18	TRBJ2-7	CASSHRDGSYEQYF
TRBV6-6	TRBJ2-7	CASSFPGQGIYEQYF
TRBV9	TRBJ2-2	CASSVGRNTGELFF
TRBV7-2	TRBJ2-7	CASSLAGQNYEQYF
TRBV11-3	TRBJ2-7	CASSRRSFVAGDYEQYF
TRBV2	TRBJ1-2	CASRRDRDYGYTF
TRBV14	TRBJ2-1	CASSQLAGAREQFF
TRBV5-1	TRBJ2-3	CASSRGDSTDTQYF
TRBV21-1	TRBJ1-1	CASSKQVMGQVRATEAFF
TRBV7-6	TRBJ1-6	CASSLEAGGNSPLHF
TRBV30	TRBJ2-1	CAWRKDISSYNEQFF
TRBV24-1	TRBJ2-1	CATSDFGGSYNEQFF
TRBV5-4	TRBJ2-1	CASSYTGRGREQFF
TRBV7-8	TRBJ1-1	CASVPLGGQLNTEAFF
TRBV7-8	TRBJ1-1	CASSLVSSGWEVTEAFF
TRBV5-1	TRBJ1-2	CASSSEGNYGYTF
TRBV5-4	TRBJ2-2	CASSWGGDGTIVHTGELFF
TRBV5-4	TRBJ2-3	CASSLGGGGWDGSTDTQYF
TRBV5-1	TRBJ1-2	CATRVVGYGYTF
TRBV6-2/TRBV6-3	TRBJ1-4	CASSYEGAQYNEKLFF
TRBV11-3	TRBJ2-3	CASSLGVTSADTQYF
TRBV29-1	TRBJ1-1	CSARNTEAFF
TRBV18	TRBJ1-6	CASSPWTGDSPLHF
TRBV20-1	TRBJ2-5	CSASSVSGYQETQYF
TRBV5-6	TRBJ2-5	CASSRLAGGTQETQYF
TRBV27	TRBJ2-7	CASSPLGGYEQYF
TRBV5-4	TRBJ2-1	CASSLGNVPGLAFEQFF
TRBV4-2	TRBJ2-5	CASSQEGGGAEETQYF
TRBV19	TRBJ2-7	CASSTPGAYEQYF
TRBV5-1	TRBJ2-5	CASSLGLQETQYF
TRBV24-1	TRBJ2-4	CATSDPQKNIQYF
TRBV5-1	TRBJ2-5	CASRRGLLQETQYF
TRBV18	TRBJ2-3	CASSPTRGVTTDTQYF
TRBV9	TRBJ1-2	CASSVSGGSERGYTF
TRBV7-9	TRBJ1-6	CASSPLHLDGEFSPLHF
TRBV24-1	TRBJ2-3	CATSDLTSGRTDTQYF
TRBV7-6	TRBJ2-7	CASSLARTSGDSYEQYF
TRBV25-1	TRBJ2-5	CASSPWDVETQYF
TRBV6-5	TRBJ2-2	CASSYDRGTGELFF
TRBV5-1	TRBJ1-3	CASSLGRSSGNTIYF
TRBV27	TRBJ1-4	CASSSFGFFGSNNEKLFF
TRBV5-1	TRBJ1-2	CASSWTGGGYGYTF
TRBV27	TRBJ2-1	CASSYFRSGAYNEQFF
TRBV9	TRBJ2-7	CASSGLASYEQYF
TRBV3-1/TRBV3-2	TRBJ1-6	CATSQGNSPLHF
TRBV5-8	TRBJ2-3	CASSRTASTDTQYF
TRBV18	TRBJ2-7	CASSPSQGRDEQYF
TRBV15	TRBJ1-3	CATSRRTASGNTIYF
TRBV7-9	TRBJ1-2	CASSLYGTGYGSGYTF
TRBV11-1	TRBJ2-3	CASSSTSGGDTQYF
TRBV18	TRBJ1-3	CASSPITVRGQGRNTIYF
TRBV12-5	TRBJ2-5	CASGSGAGGQETQYF
TRBV5-1	TRBJ1-1	CASSLGLDRVNTEAFF
TRBV25-1	TRBJ2-5	CASSESLWETQYF